Listed here is a single TCR beta chain. The target antigen is unknown. Clones were sequenced by immunoSEQ multiplex PCR, and TCRdb holds only the in-frame ones, with some missing. The sample carries fewer than 25,000 clones, around 80% recorded once. Before the COVID-19 pandemic, during about 2010-2018, CD4+ T cells were taken from unexposed donors. After around nine days of culture, CD4+ T cells were isolated. PBMCs were plated at around 2 million per well in IL-2-containing medium. The sample comes from a study of CD4 T cells in relation to SARS-CoV-2 and coronaviruses. Across the whole study: After roughly ten days of antigen culture, PBMC TCR beta CDR3s were sequenced. General study findings and limits: No crossreactivity against non-spike viral proteins was tested here.

V was cut by 1 base and J by 7 bases, with 11 bases left in between. Germline-derived CDR1 and CDR2 are LNHDA and SQIVND (reference sequence). This CDR3 spans 14 amino acids. Sequencing was performed on CD4+ T cells from PBMCs, cultured in vitro. The J gene is TRBJ1-5, the V gene TRBV19, with D possibly TRBD1 on 6 matching bases. This TCR was sampled from a human donor in good health. CDR3: CASSIGGGAQPQHF. The CDR3 DNA reads as TGTGCCAGTAGTATAGGTGGGGGGGCCCAGCCCCAGCATTTT.